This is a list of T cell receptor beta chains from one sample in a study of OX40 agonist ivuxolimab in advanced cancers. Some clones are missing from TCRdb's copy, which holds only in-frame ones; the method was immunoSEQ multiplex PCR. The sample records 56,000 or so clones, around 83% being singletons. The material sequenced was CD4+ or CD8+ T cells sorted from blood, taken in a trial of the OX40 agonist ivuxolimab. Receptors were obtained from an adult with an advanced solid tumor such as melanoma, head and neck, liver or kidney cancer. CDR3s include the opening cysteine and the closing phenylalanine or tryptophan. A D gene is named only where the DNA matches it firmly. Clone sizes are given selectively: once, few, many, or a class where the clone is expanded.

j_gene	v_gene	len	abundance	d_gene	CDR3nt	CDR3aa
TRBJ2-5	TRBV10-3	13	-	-	TGTGCCATCAGTGCCATAGGGCAAGAGACCCAGTACTTC	CAISAIGQETQYF
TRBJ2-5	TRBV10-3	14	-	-	TGTGCCATCAGTGAAGGCAGGGACGATGAGACCCAGTACTTC	CAISEGRDDETQYF
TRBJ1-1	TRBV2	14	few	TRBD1	TGTGCCAGCAGTGGACAGGGGATGAACACTGAAGCTTTCTTT	CASSGQGMNTEAFF
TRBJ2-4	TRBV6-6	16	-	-	TGTGCCAGCAGTTATCAAGGGGAGGAAGCCAAAAACATTCAGTACTTC	CASSYQGEEAKNIQYF
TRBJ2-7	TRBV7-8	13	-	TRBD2	TGTGCCAGCAGCCCACTGGCGGGGGACGAGCAGTACTTC	CASSPLAGDEQYF
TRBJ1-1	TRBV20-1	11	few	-	TGCAGTGCCGGAAAGGGGACTGAAGCTTTCTTT	CSAGKGTEAFF
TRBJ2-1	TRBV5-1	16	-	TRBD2	TGCGCCAGCAGCTTTACGGGACTAGCGGGTTCCAATGAGCAGTTCTTC	CASSFTGLAGSNEQFF
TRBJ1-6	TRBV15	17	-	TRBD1	TGTGCCACATCGGCGGACAGGTTAAGCTCCTATAATTCACCCCTCCACTTT	CATSADRLSSYNSPLHF
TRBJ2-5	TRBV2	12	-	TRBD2	TGTGCCAGCGGGACTAGAACGGAGACCCAGTACTTC	CASGTRTETQYF
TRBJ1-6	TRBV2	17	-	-	TGTGCCAGCAGTGCCAACAGCCCCCGCCTAGATAATTCACCCCTCCACTTT	CASSANSPRLDNSPLHF
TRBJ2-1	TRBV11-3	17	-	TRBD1	TGTGCCAGCAGCCAAAGCGTAACAGGGGGCATCGAGAATGAGCAGTTCTTC	CASSQSVTGGIENEQFF
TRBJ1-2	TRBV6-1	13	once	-	TGTGCCAGCAGTGGGCAGGGGATCTATGGCTACACCTTC	CASSGQGIYGYTF
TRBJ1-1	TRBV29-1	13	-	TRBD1	TGCAGCGCTCCGACAGGGGCTGGCACTGAAGCTTTCTTT	CSAPTGAGTEAFF
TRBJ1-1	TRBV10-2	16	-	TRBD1	TGCGCCAGCAGTGATGGGACAGGGGGAAGAAACACTGAAGCTTTCTTT	CASSDGTGGRNTEAFF
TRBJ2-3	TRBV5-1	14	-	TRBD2	TGCGCCAGCAGTGGGGGAGGGCTTTCGGATACGCAGTATTTT	CASSGGGLSDTQYF
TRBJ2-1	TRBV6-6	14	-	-	TGTGCCAGCAGTTACACGGACCTACGGCCTGAGCAGTTCTTC	CASSYTDLRPEQFF
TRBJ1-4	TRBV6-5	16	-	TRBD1	TGTGCCAGCAGTTTTGGACAGGGTGGGGGTAATGAAAAACTGTTTTTT	CASSFGQGGGNEKLFF
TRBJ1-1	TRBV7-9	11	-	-	TGTGCCAGCAGCTTTGACAGTGAGGCTTTCTTT	CASSFDSEAFF
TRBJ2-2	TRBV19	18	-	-	TGTGCCAGTACCCGAAGCGGCGGGCGGAGGCGATCCACCGGGGAGCTGTTTTTT	CASTRSGGRRRSTGELFF
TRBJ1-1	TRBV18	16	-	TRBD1	TGTGCCAGCTCACCCTCTGACAGGGGGCGCGTCACTGAAGCTTTCTTT	CASSPSDRGRVTEAFF
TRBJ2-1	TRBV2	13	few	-	TGTGCCAGCAGTGGGAACAGGGCGGTCCAGCAGTTCTTC	CASSGNRAVQQFF
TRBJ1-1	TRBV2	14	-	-	TGTGCCAGCAGTGAATCTTGGGGGTACACTGAAGCTTTCTTT	CASSESWGYTEAFF
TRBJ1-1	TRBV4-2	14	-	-	TGTGCCAGCAGCTGGGGACAACTGAACACTGAAGCTTTCTTT	CASSWGQLNTEAFF
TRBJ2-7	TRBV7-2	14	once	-	TGTGCCAGCAGCCGGGACGCTACATCCTACGAGCAGTACTTC	CASSRDATSYEQYF
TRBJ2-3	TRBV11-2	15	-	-	TGTGCCAGCAGCTTAGAGGCCAGGGTCACAGATACGCAGTATTTT	CASSLEARVTDTQYF
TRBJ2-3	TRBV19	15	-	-	TGTGCCAGTAGTAACCCGGGCAGGGGCACAGATACGCAGTATTTT	CASSNPGRGTDTQYF
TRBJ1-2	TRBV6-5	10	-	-	TGTGCCAGCAGTTACGGTGGCTACACCTTC	CASSYGGYTF
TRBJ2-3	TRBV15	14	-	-	TGTGCCACCAGCAGAGCCAGCGGCACAGATACGCAGTATTTT	CATSRASGTDTQYF
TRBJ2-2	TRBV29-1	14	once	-	TGCAGCGTCTATCAGGGTCCCGGCACCGGGGAGCTGTTTTTT	CSVYQGPGTGELFF
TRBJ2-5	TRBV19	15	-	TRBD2	TGTGCCAGTAGAACTAGCGGGAGGGCCTGGGAGACCCAGTACTTC	CASRTSGRAWETQYF
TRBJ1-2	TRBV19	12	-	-	TGTGCCAGTACGGGATCTAACTATGGCTACACCTTC	CASTGSNYGYTF
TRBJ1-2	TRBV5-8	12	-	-	TGTGCCAGCGAAGCCCAATCGAGGGGCTACACCTTC	CASEAQSRGYTF
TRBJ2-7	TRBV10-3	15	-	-	TGTGCCATCGGGGGGGGACACTCGAGCTCCTACGAGCAGTACTTC	CAIGGGHSSSYEQYF
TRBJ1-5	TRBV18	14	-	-	TGTGCCAGCTCATCAGGACCTCGCAATCAGCCCCAGCATTTT	CASSSGPRNQPQHF
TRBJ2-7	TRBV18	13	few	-	TGTGCCAGCTCACCACTTGGGTCCTACGAGCAGTACTTC	CASSPLGSYEQYF
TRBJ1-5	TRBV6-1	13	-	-	TGTGCCAGCAGTGGTTTATACGATCAGCCCCAGCATTTT	CASSGLYDQPQHF
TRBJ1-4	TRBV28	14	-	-	TGTGCCAGCGGTGGCGGTATGTCCGCTGAAAAACTGTTTTTT	CASGGGMSAEKLFF
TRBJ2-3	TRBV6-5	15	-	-	TGTGCCAGCCAGATGAAAGGGGCACCCACAGATACGCAGTATTTT	CASQMKGAPTDTQYF
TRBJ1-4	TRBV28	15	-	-	TGTGCCAGCAGTTTATACAACAGGGATAATGAAAAACTGTTTTTT	CASSLYNRDNEKLFF
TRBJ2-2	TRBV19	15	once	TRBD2	TGTGCCACCTCGGGACTAGCGGGGGGTGGCGGGGAGCTGTTTTTT	CATSGLAGGGGELFF
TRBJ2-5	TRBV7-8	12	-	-	TGTGCCAGCACCCAGGCTCGCGAGACCCAGTACTTC	CASTQARETQYF
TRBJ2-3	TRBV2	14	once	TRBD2	TGTGCCAGCCAAGGACTAGCGGGAGCAGATACGCAGTATTTT	CASQGLAGADTQYF
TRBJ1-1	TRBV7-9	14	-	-	TGTGCCAGCAGCGACCCCGCGGCGGCGTCTGAAGCTTTCTTT	CASSDPAAASEAFF
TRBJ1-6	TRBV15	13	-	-	TGTGCCACCAGTGACTCCTATAATTCACCCCTCCACTTT	CATSDSYNSPLHF
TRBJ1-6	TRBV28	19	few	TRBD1	TGTGCCAGCAGTTCGACGGAACCGGGACAGGGGGATTATAATTCACCCCTCCACTTT	CASSSTEPGQGDYNSPLHF
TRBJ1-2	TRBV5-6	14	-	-	TGTGCCAGCAGCTTGGTGGGGGCGAACTATGGCTACACCTTC	CASSLVGANYGYTF
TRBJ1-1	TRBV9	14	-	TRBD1	TGTGCCAGCAGCGGGAGACAGGGGACCACTGAAGCTTTCTTT	CASSGRQGTTEAFF
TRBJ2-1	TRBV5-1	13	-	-	TGCGCCAGCCGGGCCCCGTCTGGGAATGAGCAGTTCTTC	CASRAPSGNEQFF
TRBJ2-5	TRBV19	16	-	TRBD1	TGTGCCAGTAGTCCCCGTGTGACAGGGGGCGCGGAGACCCAGTACTTC	CASSPRVTGGAETQYF
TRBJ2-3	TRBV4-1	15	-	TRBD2	TGCGCCAGCAGCGAACGCGGGAGCCCGGGAGATACGCAGTATTTT	CASSERGSPGDTQYF
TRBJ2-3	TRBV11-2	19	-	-	TGTGCCAGCAGCTTAGATACCAACTTCGGGGCTAGCGTAACAGATACGCAGTATTTT	CASSLDTNFGASVTDTQYF
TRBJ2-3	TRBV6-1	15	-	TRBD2	TGTGCCAGCAAAGTTGGAGCGGGGCTCACAGATACGCAGTATTTT	CASKVGAGLTDTQYF
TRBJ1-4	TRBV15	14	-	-	TGTGCCACCAGCAGAGATTTGGGGAGGGAAAAACTGTTTTTT	CATSRDLGREKLFF
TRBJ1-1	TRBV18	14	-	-	TGTGCCAGCTCACCATGGCGGTTCGGGACTGAAGCTTTCTTT	CASSPWRFGTEAFF
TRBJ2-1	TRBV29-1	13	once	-	TGCAGCGTTGGGCAGGGTATAAGCAATGAGCAGTTCTTC	CSVGQGISNEQFF
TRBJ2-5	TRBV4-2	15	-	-	TGTGCCAGCAGCCAAGATGGGCAGGCTCAAGAGACCCAGTACTTC	CASSQDGQAQETQYF